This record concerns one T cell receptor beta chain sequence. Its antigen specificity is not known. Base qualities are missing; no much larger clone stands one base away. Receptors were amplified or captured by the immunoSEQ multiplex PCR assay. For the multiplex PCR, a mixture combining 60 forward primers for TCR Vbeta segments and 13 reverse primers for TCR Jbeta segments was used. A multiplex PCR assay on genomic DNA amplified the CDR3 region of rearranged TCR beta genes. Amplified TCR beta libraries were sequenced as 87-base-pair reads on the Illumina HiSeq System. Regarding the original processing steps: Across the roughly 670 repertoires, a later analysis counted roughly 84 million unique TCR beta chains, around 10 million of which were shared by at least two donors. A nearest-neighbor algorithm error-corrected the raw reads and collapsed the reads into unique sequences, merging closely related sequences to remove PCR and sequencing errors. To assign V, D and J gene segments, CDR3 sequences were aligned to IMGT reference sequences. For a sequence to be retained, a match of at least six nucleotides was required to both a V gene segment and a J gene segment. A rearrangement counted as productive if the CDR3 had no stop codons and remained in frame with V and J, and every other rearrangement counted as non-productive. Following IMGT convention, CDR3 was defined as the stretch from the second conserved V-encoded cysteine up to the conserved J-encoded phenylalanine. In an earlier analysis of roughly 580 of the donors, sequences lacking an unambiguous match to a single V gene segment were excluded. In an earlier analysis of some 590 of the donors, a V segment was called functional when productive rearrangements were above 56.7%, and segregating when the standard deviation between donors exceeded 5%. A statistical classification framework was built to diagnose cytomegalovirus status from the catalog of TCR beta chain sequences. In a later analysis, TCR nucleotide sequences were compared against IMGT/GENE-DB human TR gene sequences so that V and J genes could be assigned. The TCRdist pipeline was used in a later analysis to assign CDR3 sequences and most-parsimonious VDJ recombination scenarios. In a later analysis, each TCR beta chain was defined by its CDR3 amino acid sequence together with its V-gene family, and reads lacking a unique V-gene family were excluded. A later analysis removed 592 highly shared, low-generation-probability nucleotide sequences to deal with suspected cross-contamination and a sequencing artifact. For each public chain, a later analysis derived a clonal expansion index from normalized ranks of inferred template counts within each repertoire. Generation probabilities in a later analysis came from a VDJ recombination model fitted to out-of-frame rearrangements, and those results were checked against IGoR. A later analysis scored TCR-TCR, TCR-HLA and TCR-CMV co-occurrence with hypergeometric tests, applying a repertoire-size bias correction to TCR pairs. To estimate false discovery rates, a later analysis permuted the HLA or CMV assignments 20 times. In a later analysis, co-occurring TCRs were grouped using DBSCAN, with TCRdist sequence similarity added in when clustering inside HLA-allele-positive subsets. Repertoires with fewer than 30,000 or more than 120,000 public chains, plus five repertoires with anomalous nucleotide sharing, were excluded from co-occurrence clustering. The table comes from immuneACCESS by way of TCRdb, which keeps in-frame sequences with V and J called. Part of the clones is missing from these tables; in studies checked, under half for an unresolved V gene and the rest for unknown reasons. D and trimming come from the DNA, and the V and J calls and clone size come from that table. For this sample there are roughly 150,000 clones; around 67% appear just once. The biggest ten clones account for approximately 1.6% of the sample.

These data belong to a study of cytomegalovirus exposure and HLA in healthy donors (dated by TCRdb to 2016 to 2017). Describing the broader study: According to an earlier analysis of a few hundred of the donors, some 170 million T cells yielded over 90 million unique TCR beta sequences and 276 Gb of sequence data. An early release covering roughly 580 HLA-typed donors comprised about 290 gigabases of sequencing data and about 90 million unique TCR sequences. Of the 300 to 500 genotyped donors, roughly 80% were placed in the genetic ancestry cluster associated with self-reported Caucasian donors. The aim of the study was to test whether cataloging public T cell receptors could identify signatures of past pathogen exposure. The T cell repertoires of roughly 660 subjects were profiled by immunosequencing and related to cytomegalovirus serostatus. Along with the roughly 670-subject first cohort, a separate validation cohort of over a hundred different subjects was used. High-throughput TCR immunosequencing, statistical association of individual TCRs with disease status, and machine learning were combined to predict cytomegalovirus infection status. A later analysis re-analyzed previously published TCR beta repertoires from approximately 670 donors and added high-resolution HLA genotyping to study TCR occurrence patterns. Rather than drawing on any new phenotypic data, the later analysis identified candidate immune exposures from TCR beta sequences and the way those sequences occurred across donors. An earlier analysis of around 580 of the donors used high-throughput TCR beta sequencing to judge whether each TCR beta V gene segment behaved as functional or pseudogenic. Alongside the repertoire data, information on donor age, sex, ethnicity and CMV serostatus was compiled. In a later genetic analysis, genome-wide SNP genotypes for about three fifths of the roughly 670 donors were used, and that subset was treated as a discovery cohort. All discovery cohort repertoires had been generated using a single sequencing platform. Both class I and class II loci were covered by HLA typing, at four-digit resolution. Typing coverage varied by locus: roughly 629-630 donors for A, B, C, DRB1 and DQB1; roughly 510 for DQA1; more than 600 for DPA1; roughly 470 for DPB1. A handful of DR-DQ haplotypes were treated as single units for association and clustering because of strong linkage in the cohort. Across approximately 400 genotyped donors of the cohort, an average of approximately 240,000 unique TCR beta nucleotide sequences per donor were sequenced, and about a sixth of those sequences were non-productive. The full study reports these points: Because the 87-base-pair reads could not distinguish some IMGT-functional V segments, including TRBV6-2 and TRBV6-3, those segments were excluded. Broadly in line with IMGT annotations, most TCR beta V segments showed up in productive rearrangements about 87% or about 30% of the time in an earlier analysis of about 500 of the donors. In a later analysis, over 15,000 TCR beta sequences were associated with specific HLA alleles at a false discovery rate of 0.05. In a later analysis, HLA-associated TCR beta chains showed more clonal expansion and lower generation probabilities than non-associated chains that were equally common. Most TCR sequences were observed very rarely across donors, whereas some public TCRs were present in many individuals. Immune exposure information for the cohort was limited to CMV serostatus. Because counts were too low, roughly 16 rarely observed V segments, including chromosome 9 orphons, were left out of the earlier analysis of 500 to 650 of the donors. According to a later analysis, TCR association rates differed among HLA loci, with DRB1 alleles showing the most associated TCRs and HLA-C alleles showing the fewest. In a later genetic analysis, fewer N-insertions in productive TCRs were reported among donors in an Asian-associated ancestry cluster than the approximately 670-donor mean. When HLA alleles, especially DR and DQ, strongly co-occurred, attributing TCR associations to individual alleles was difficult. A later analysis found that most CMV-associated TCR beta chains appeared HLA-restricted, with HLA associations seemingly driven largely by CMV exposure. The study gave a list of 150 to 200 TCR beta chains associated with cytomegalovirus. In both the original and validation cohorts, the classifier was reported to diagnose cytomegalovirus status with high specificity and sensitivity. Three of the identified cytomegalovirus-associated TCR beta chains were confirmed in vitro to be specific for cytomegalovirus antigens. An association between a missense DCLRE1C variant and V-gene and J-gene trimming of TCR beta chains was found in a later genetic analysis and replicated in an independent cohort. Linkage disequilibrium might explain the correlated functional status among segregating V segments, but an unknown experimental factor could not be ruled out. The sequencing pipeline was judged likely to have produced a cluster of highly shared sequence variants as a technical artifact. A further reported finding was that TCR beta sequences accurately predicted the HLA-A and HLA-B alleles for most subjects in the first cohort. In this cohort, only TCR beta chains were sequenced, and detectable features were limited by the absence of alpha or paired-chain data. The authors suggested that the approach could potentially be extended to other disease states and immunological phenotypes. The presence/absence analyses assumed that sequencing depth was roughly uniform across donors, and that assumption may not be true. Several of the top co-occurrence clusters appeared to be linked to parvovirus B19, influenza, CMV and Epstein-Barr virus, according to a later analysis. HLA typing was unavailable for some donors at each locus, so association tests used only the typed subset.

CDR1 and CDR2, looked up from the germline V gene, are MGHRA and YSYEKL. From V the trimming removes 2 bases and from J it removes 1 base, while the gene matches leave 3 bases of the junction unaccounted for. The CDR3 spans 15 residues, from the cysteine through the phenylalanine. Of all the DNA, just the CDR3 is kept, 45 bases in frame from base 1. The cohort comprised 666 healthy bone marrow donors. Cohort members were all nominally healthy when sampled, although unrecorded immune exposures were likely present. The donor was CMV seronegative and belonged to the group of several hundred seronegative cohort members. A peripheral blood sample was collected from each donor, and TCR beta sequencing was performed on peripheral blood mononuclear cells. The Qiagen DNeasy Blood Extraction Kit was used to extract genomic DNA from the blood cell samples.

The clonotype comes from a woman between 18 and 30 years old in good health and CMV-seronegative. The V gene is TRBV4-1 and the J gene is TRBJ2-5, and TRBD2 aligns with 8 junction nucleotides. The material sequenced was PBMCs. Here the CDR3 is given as CASSQPGTSQETQYF. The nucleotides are TGCGCCAGCAGCCAACCCGGGACTAGCCAAGAGACCCAGTACTTC.